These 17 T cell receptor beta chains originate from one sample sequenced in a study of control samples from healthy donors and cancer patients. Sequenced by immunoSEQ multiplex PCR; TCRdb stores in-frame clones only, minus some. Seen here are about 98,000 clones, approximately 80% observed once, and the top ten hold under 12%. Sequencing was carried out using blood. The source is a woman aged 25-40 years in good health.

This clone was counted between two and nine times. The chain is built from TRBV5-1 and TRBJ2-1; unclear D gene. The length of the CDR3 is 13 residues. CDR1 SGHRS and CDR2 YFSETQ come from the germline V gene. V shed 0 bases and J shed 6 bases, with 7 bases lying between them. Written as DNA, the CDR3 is TGCGCCAGCAGCTTGGTTCTCGGCAATGAGCAGTTCTTC. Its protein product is CASSLVLGNEQFF.

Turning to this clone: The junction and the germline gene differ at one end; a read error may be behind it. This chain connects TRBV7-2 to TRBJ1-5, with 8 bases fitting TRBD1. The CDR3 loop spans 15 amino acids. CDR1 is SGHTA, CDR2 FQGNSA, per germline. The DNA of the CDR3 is TGTGCCAGCAGCCTAGCCCAGGGGGCGCATCAGCCCCAGCATTTT. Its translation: CASSLAQGAHQPQHF.

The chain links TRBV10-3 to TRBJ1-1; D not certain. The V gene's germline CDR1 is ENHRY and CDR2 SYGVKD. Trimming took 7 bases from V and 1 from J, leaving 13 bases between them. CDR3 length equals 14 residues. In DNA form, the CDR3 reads TGTGCCATCAAGAAAGAAACCGCGAACACTGAAGCTTTCTTT. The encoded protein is CAIKKETANTEAFF.

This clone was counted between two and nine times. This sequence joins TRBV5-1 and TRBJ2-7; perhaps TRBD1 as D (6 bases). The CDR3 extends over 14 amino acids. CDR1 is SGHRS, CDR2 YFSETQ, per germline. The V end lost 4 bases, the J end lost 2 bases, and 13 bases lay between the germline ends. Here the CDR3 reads CASSSNTGTYEQYF. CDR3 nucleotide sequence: TGCGCCAGCAGCAGTAATACAGGGACCTACGAGCAGTACTTC. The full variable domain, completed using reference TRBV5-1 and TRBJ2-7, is KAGVTQTPRYLIKTRGQQVTLSCSPISGHRSVSWYQQTPGQGLQFLFEYFSETQRNKGNFPGRFSGRQFSNSRSEMNVSTLELGDSALYLCASSSNTGTYEQYFGPGTRLTVT.

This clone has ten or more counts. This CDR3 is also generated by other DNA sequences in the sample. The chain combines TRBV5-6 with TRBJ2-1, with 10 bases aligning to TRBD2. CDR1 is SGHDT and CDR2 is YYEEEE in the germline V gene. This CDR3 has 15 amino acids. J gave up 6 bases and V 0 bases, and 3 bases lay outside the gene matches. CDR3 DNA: TGTGCCAGCAGCTTGGGACTAGCGGGCGGCAATGAGCAGTTCTTC. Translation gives CASSLGLAGGNEQFF.

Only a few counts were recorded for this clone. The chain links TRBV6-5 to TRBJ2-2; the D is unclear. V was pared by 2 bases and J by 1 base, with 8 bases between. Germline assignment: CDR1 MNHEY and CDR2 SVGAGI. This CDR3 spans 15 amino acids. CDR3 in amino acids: CASSYRVQNTGELFF. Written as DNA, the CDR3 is TGTGCCAGCAGTTACAGGGTGCAGAACACCGGGGAGCTGTTTTTT.

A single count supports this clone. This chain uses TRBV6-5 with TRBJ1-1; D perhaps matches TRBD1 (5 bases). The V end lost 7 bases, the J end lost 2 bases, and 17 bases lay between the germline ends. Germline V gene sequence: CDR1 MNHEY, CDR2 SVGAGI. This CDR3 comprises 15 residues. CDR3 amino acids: CASTVNRDPNTEAFF. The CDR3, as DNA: TGTGCCAGCACGGTTAACCGGGACCCTAACACTGAAGCTTTCTTT.

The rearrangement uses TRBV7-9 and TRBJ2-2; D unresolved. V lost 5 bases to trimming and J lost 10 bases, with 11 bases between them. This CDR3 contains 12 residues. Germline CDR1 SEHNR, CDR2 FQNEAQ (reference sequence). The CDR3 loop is CASSPFRPELFF. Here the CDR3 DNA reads TGTGCCAGCAGCCCCTTCCGTCCGGAGCTGTTTTTT.

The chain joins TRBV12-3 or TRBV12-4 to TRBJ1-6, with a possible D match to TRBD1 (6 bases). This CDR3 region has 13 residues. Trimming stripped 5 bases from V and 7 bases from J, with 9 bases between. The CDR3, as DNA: TGTGCCAGCAGTGCCACAGGGAATTCACCCCTCCACTTT. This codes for CASSATGNSPLHF.

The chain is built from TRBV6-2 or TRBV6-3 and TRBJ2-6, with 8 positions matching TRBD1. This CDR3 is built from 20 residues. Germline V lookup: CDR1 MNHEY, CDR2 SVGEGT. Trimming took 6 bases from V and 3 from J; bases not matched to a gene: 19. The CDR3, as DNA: TGTGCCAGCAGCCAAGGAAGGGCGGAGGCAGGGGGCCTTGGGGCCAACGTCCTGACTTTC. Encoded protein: CASSQGRAEAGGLGANVLTF.

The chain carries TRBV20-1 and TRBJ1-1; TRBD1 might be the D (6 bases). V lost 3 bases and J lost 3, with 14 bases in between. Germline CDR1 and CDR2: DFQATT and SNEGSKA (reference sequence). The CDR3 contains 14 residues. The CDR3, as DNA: TGCAGTGCTAGTAATCCGGGACACGACACTGAAGCTTTCTTT. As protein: CSASNPGHDTEAFF.

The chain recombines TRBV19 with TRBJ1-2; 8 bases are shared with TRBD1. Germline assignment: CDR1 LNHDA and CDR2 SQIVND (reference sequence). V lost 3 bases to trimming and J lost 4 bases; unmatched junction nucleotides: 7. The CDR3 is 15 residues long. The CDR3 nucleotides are TGTGCCAGTAGTATCCCAGGACAGGGCACCTATGGCTACACCTTC. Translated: CASSIPGQGTYGYTF.

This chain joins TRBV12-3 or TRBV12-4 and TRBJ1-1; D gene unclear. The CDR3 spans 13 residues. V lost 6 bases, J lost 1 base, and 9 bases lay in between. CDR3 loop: CASRWAGNTEAFF. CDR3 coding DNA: TGTGCCAGCAGGTGGGCAGGGAACACTGAAGCTTTCTTT.

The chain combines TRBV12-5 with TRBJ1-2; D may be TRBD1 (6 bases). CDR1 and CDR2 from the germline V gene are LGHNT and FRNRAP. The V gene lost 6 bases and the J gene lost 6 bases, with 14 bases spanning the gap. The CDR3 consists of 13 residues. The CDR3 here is CASGYHRVDGYTF. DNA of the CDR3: TGTGCTAGTGGGTACCACAGGGTTGATGGCTACACCTTC.

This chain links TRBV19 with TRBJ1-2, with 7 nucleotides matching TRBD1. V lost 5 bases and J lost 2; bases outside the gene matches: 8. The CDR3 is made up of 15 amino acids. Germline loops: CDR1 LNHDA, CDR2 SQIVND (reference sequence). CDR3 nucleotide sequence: TGTGCCAGTAGTCCCCGGGACAGAAAAAACTATGGCTACACCTTC. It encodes CASSPRDRKNYGYTF.

This CDR3 reads CASSEVRFFTGYSNQPQHF. The CDR3 nucleotides are TGTGCCAGCAGTGAAGTCCGCTTCTTTACAGGGTATAGCAATCAGCCCCAGCATTTT. V is TRBV6-1 and J is TRBJ1-5; tentative D call: TRBD1 (6 bases). With 1 base removed from V and 0 bases from J, the gap between germline ends came to 19 bases. The CDR3 spans 19 residues. Per germline, CDR1 MNHNS and CDR2 SASEGT.

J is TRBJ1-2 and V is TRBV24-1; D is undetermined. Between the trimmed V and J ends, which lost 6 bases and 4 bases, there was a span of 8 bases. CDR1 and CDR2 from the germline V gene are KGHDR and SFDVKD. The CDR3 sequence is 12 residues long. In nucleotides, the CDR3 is TGTGCCACCAGTTCAGCGCTCTATGGCTACACCTTC. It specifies CATSSALYGYTF.